Following are 14 T cell receptor beta chains from one sample sequenced in a study of shared clonotypes between healthy human individuals (dated by TCRdb to 2020 to 2021). Library prep was done by the immunoSEQ multiplex PCR assay. Sourced from immuneACCESS, this table was stored by TCRdb with only in-frame sequences that have V and J called. A share of the clones is absent; for the studies checked, an unresolved V gene accounts for under half, and the remainder has no known explanation. A total of approximately 2.4 million clones appear in this sample, around 95% of them only once. The top ten clonotypes cover approximately 0.13% of the sample. The sample taken for sequencing was naive CD4+ T cells sorted from blood. Sample cell subset or site, as interpreted from the label and publication: CD45RA+ positively selected. Source of these receptors: a man between 18 and 29 years old in good health.

This clone has just a few counts. The chain carries TRBV25-1 and TRBJ2-7; D is tentatively TRBD1 or TRBD2 (5 bases each). Trimming took off 3 bases at V and 5 bases at J, with 8 bases between the two ends. This CDR3 spans 12 amino acids. Germline V gives CDR1 MGHDK, CDR2 SYGVNS. The CDR3 spells CASSDRGDEQYF. The CDR3 DNA reads TGTGCCAGCAGTGATCGGGGCGACGAGCAGTACTTC.

About this clone: Within the sample, other DNA sequences also encode this same CDR3. The rearrangement links TRBV30 to TRBJ1-5; D is perhaps TRBD1 (5 bases). CDR3 length: 14 residues. Between the trimmed V and J ends, which lost 1 base and 4 bases, there was a span of 11 bases. Germline CDR1 is GTSNPN and CDR2 is SVGIG (reference sequence). The CDR3 nucleotides read TGTGCCTGGAGTGGGCAGGGAAGGAATCAGCCCCAGCATTTT. Translated: CAWSGQGRNQPQHF. Looking up the rest from reference TRBV30 and TRBJ1-5 gives the full variable domain: SQTIHQWPATLVQPVGSPLSLECTVEGTSNPNLYWYRQAAGRGLQLLFYSVGIGQISSEVPQNLSASRPQDRQFILSSKKLLLSDSGFYLCAWSGQGRNQPQHFGDGTRLSIL.

The chain couples TRBV28 to TRBJ2-3, with 7 bases fitting TRBD1. The CDR3 is 15 residues long. The V and J ends lost 6 bases and 1 base, in that order; junction bases with no gene match: 7. Germline V gives CDR1 MDHEN, CDR2 SYDVKM. Written as DNA, the CDR3 is TGTGCCAGCAGCGACAGGGAACGGGGCACAGATACGCAGTATTTT. Translation gives CASSDRERGTDTQYF.

V and J are TRBV11-2 and TRBJ2-7; 8 bases map to TRBD2. The CDR3 is 15 amino acids. CDR1 is SGHAT and CDR2 is FQNNGV in the germline V gene. V was pared by 1 base and J by 2 bases, with 4 bases of the junction left unmatched. CDR3 residues: CASSLGAGGTYEQYF. CDR3 nucleotide sequence: TGTGCCAGCAGCTTAGGGGCGGGGGGAACCTACGAGCAGTACTTC. Based on the CDR3 plus reference TRBV11-2 and TRBJ2-7, the full variable domain is EAGVAQSPRYKIIEKRQSVAFWCNPISGHATLYWYQQILGQGPKLLIQFQNNGVVDDSQLPKDRFSAERLKGVDSTLKIQPAKLEDSAVYLCASSLGAGGTYEQYFGPGTRLTVT.

With regard to this clone: Other DNA sequences from this sample encode an identical CDR3 as well. This chain links TRBV28 with TRBJ1-5, with no clear D. Trimming left V 4 bases short and J 9 bases short, with 7 bases between. Germline V gene lookup returns CDR1 MDHEN and CDR2 SYDVKM. This CDR3 contains 11 residues. CDR3 nucleotide sequence: TGTGCCAGCAGTTCCCCAAGGCCCCAGCATTTT. Its translation is CASSSPRPQHF. Drawing the rest from reference TRBV28 and TRBJ1-5, the complete variable domain is DVKVTQSSRYLVKRTGEKVFLECVQDMDHENMFWYRQDPGLGLRLIYFSYDVKMKEKGDIPEGYSVSREKKERFSLILESASTNQTSMYLCASSSPRPQHFGDGTRLSIL.

J is TRBJ1-2 and V is TRBV25-1; 9 bases are a match to TRBD1. Per the germline V gene, CDR1 is MGHDK and CDR2 is SYGVNS. V lost 2 bases to trimming and J lost 4 bases; unmatched junction nucleotides: 14. The CDR3 is 18 amino acids. The CDR3 nucleotides are TGTGCCAGCAGTGAACCCTGGGCCCCTACAGGGGGCGTCTATGGCTACACCTTC. The encoded protein is CASSEPWAPTGGVYGYTF.

The gene calls are TRBV6-8 and TRBJ2-3; D possibly corresponds to TRBD1 (6 bases). CDR1 and CDR2 from the germline V gene are MNHGY and SAAAGT. The CDR3 is 14 amino acids. V shed 5 bases and J shed 4 bases, with 13 bases lying between them. Here the CDR3 DNA reads TGTGCCAGCAGTGGAACAGGGTACCCAGATACGCAGTATTTT. This encodes CASSGTGYPDTQYF.

Comment on this clone: This same CDR3 is encoded by further DNA sequences in the sample. This sequence joins TRBV7-9 and TRBJ2-3; D is ambiguous. There are 14 residues in the CDR3. In germline, CDR1 is SEHNR, CDR2 FQNEAQ (reference sequence). V shed 2 bases and J shed 0 bases, with 6 bases lying between them. CDR3 sequence: CASSLSLSTDTQYF. The CDR3 DNA is TGTGCCAGCAGCTTAAGCCTGAGCACAGATACGCAGTATTTT.

The chain uses TRBV18 and TRBJ2-2; 7 nucleotides align to TRBD1. Trimming at V came to 2 bases and at J to 1 base, leaving 1 base not matched to a gene. CDR1 and CDR2 (germline): KGHSH, LQKENI. CDR3 length equals 15 residues. CDR3 coding DNA: TGTGCCAGCTCACCATGGACAGGGAACACCGGGGAGCTGTTTTTT. The encoded protein is CASSPWTGNTGELFF.

This clone was recorded once. The chain joins TRBV29-1 to TRBJ2-3; TRBD1 is a possible D gene (5 bases). Trimming took off 2 bases at V and 2 bases at J, with 8 bases between the two ends. The CDR3 runs to 13 residues. CDR1 and CDR2 (germline): SQVTM, ANQGSEA. CDR3 loop: CSVEQGYTDTQYF. DNA for the CDR3: TGCAGCGTTGAACAGGGATACACAGATACGCAGTATTTT.

The chain couples TRBV5-1 to TRBJ1-2; TRBD1 might be the D (6 bases). This CDR3 region has 15 residues. Per the germline V gene, CDR1 is SGHRS and CDR2 is YFSETQ. V was shortened by 1 base and J by 4 bases, with 14 bases between the two germline ends. CDR3 loop: CASSLLAGAPYGYTF. For the CDR3, the DNA is TGCGCCAGCAGCTTGTTGGCGGGGGCACCCTATGGCTACACCTTC.

The chain links TRBV19 to TRBJ1-4, with TRBD1 identical over 7 bases. This CDR3 is 16 amino acids long. The ends lost 6 bases at V and 1 base at J; junction bases unmatched: 8. CDR1 and CDR2 from the germline V gene are LNHDA and SQIVND (reference sequence). DNA of the CDR3: TGTGCCAGTAGGCCCGGGACAGTTGGAACTAATGAAAAACTGTTTTTT. Translated: CASRPGTVGTNEKLFF.

The chain uses TRBV6-1 and TRBJ2-7, with no clear D. V was pared by 6 bases and J by 0 bases, with 12 bases between. The CDR3 covers 14 residues. CDR1 is MNHNS, CDR2 SASEGT, per germline. The chain's CDR3 is CASSDSLSSYEQYF. The CDR3 nucleotides are TGTGCCAGCAGCGATAGCCTGAGCTCCTACGAGCAGTACTTC.

Note on this clone: This same CDR3 is encoded by further DNA sequences in the sample. The chain recombines TRBV10-3 with TRBJ1-5; D may be TRBD1 (6 bases). Germline CDR1 reads ENHRY; CDR2 reads SYGVKD. V was pared by 3 bases and J by 7 bases, with 7 bases between. The CDR3 is 12 residues long. CDR3 in amino acids: CAISEGGQPQHF. The CDR3 DNA follows: TGTGCCATCAGTGAAGGGGGACAGCCCCAGCATTTT.